Listed here are 31 T cell receptor beta chains from one sample, sequenced in a study of cytomegalovirus exposure and HLA in healthy donors. The data were produced by immunoSEQ multiplex PCR, yet TCRdb's version contains in-frame clones alone and is incomplete. The table records some 78,000 clones, 95% to 97% of them present only once. The sequencing sample was made of PBMCs. Receptors were obtained from a man younger than 35 in good health and CMV-seropositive.

The chain joins TRBV6-5 to TRBJ2-4; 7 bases match TRBD1. Germline CDR1 reads MNHEY; CDR2 reads SVGAGI. J gave up 3 bases and V 8 bases, and 7 bases lay outside the gene matches. The CDR3 covers 14 residues. CDR3 protein: CASRSAGGKNIQYF. The CDR3 nucleotides are TGTGCCAGCCGATCGGCAGGGGGCAAAAACATTCAGTACTTC.

The chain links TRBV28 to TRBJ2-7, with 10 positions matching TRBD2. From germline, CDR1 is MDHEN and CDR2 SYDVKM. V lost 7 bases and J lost 7; bases outside the gene matches: 22. The CDR3 consists of 18 residues. DNA for the CDR3: TGTGCCAGCACCCCTTTGGGGACTAGCGAGTCAGCCGTTTTTGAGCAGTACTTC. As protein: CASTPLGTSESAVFEQYF.

The rearrangement uses TRBV6-1 and TRBJ2-1; a possible D gene is TRBD2 (6 bases). The CDR3 is 15 amino acids. Trimming took off 7 bases at V and 2 bases at J, with 15 bases between the two ends. Germline V lookup: CDR1 MNHNS, CDR2 SASEGT. The CDR3 region is CASTNTGLTYNEQFF. The CDR3 DNA reads as TGTGCCAGCACAAATACGGGACTGACCTACAATGAGCAGTTCTTC.

The table lists this clone with a count of one. The chain carries TRBV6-4 and TRBJ1-5; weak D call: TRBD1 (5 bases). The CDR3 runs to 13 residues. The germline V gene encodes CDR1 MRHNA and CDR2 SNTAGT. Trimming pared 3 bases from V and 4 bases from J, leaving 7 bases between. The CDR3 nucleotides are TGTGCCAGCAGTGAAAGGACAAATCAGCCCCAGCATTTT. This translates into CASSERTNQPQHF.

This rearrangement joins TRBV5-5 to TRBJ2-7, with D perhaps TRBD1 (5 bases). V was trimmed by 4 bases and J by 4 bases, leaving 9 bases between them. CDR3 length equals 12 residues. Germline assignment: CDR1 SGHKS and CDR2 YYEKEE (reference sequence). The CDR3, as DNA: TGTGCCAGCAGCCGAGACAGATACGAGCAGTACTTC. This gives the protein CASSRDRYEQYF. Using reference TRBV5-5 and TRBJ2-7 for the parts outside the CDR3, the full variable domain is DAGVTQSPTHLIKTRGQQVTLRCSPISGHKSVSWYQQVLGQGPQFIFQYYEKEERGRGNFPDRFSARQFPNYSSELNVNALLLGDSALYLCASSRDRYEQYFGPGTRLTVT.

The rearrangement links TRBV29-1 to TRBJ2-2, with 8 bases lining up with TRBD1. Germline V gives CDR1 SQVTM, CDR2 ANQGSEA. The CDR3 loop spans 13 amino acids. Trimming took 5 bases from V and 7 from J; bases not matched to a gene: 6. The CDR3 nucleotides are TGCAGCGTTTTCCAGGGGGCCGGCGGGGAGCTGTTTTTT. Its translation: CSVFQGAGGELFF.

The chain couples TRBV30 to TRBJ2-5; TRBD2 agrees at 7 bases. CDR1 and CDR2 (germline): GTSNPN, SVGIG (reference sequence). This CDR3 spans 15 amino acids. The V and J ends lost 0 bases and 1 base, in that order; junction bases with no gene match: 5. The DNA of the CDR3 is TGTGCCTGGAGTGTGGGTGGCGGGAGCCAAGAGACCCAGTACTTC. Its protein product is CAWSVGGGSQETQYF. The full variable domain, with the rest looked up from reference TRBV30 and TRBJ2-5, is SQTIHQWPATLVQPVGSPLSLECTVEGTSNPNLYWYRQAAGRGLQLLFYSVGIGQISSEVPQNLSASRPQDRQFILSSKKLLLSDSGFYLCAWSVGGGSQETQYFGPGTRLLVL.

The chain uses TRBV13 and TRBJ2-5, with 8 bases aligning to TRBD2. Trimming took 2 bases from V and 3 from J; bases not matched to a gene: 23. This CDR3 spans 21 amino acids. Germline V gene sequence: CDR1 PRHDT, CDR2 FYEKMQ (reference sequence). The DNA for the CDR3 is TGTGCCAGCAGCTTATCGGTAACGGCGAGGGTTCCGGGACTAGTAGAAGAGACCCAGTACTTC. It is translated as CASSLSVTARVPGLVEETQYF. Full variable domain (missing parts from reference TRBV13 and TRBJ2-5): AAGVIQSPRHLIKEKRETATLKCYPIPRHDTVYWYQQGPGQDPQFLISFYEKMQSDKGSIPDRFSAQQFSDYHSELNMSSLELGDSALYFCASSLSVTARVPGLVEETQYFGPGTRLLVL.

The chain has TRBV6-5 and TRBJ2-1; 8 bases map to TRBD2. This CDR3 has 15 residues. Germline trimming cut 7 bases from V and 2 bases from J; bases unmatched to any gene: 7. CDR1 is MNHEY and CDR2 is SVGAGI in the germline V gene. CDR3 sequence reads: CASKISGNPYNEQFF. DNA of the CDR3: TGTGCCAGCAAAATTAGCGGGAACCCCTACAATGAGCAGTTCTTC.

J is TRBJ2-2 and V is TRBV9; the match to TRBD2 covers 11 bases. CDR1 and CDR2 from the germline V gene are SGDLS and YYNGEE. V shed 0 bases and J 8 bases; nucleotides not matched to a gene: 6. This CDR3 contains 16 residues. This CDR3 is CASSVGLAGGTGELFF. The CDR3, as DNA: TGTGCCAGCAGCGTAGGTCTAGCGGGAGGTACGGGGGAGCTGTTTTTT.

The rearrangement joins TRBV27 to TRBJ2-1, with 14 bases that match TRBD2. J was trimmed by 6 bases and V by 6 bases; bases with no gene match: 7. CDR3 size: 16 residues. Germline CDR1 reads MNHEY; CDR2 reads SMNVEV (reference sequence). CDR3 DNA: TGTGCCAGCAGCGAGACTAGCGGGAGGGGCCCCAATGAGCAGTTCTTC. Translating it yields CASSETSGRGPNEQFF.

The gene calls are TRBV29-1 and TRBJ1-1; D is ambiguous. The CDR3 extends over 13 amino acids. CDR1 is SQVTM and CDR2 is ANQGSEA in the germline V gene. V dropped 8 bases and J dropped 1 base, with 14 bases sitting between them. CDR3 protein: CSHRREENTEAFF. The CDR3 DNA follows: TGCAGCCATCGACGGGAGGAGAACACTGAAGCTTTCTTT.

The table lists this clone with a count of one. V and J are TRBV5-1 and TRBJ1-1; D gene ambiguous. Per germline, CDR1 SGHRS and CDR2 YFSETQ. Trimming removed 7 bases from V and 7 bases from J, with 23 bases in between. The CDR3 is 15 residues long. The CDR3 spells CASSPESVIENEAFF. The DNA of the CDR3 is TGCGCCAGCTCTCCGGAGAGCGTGATCGAAAATGAAGCTTTCTTT.

The chain is built from TRBV10-1 and TRBJ2-1; a possible D gene is TRBD2 (6 bases). The germline V gene has CDR1 WNHNN and CDR2 SYGVQD (reference sequence). This CDR3 region has 15 residues. Trimming left V 3 bases short and J 8 bases short, with 17 bases between. CDR3 nucleotides: TGCGCCAGCAGTGAAGGTGGAGGGCCAACCGATGAGCAGTTCTTC. This gives the protein CASSEGGGPTDEQFF.

The V and J genes are TRBV27 and TRBJ2-7; D is unclear. The CDR3 extends over 13 amino acids. Germline V gives CDR1 MNHEY, CDR2 SMNVEV (reference sequence). V shed 0 bases and J shed 7 bases, with 10 bases lying between them. CDR3 coding DNA: TGTGCCAGCAGTTTATCGCAGTACCTGGAGCAGTACTTC. Translating gives CASSLSQYLEQYF.

This chain links TRBV6-6 with TRBJ2-7, with 8 bases lining up with TRBD1. The V gene's germline CDR1 is MNHNY and CDR2 SVGAGI (reference sequence). The CDR3 has 15 amino acids. Trimming cost V 5 bases and J 3 bases; bases outside gene matches: 9. The CDR3 reads CASSQRDRLYYEQYF. Written as DNA, the CDR3 is TGTGCCAGCAGTCAAAGGGACAGGCTTTACTACGAGCAGTACTTC.

The chain recombines TRBV12-5 with TRBJ2-1; no definite D call. The V and J ends lost 6 bases and 11 bases respectively, with 14 bases between them. CDR3 length: 12 residues. Germline V gene data show CDR1 as LGHNT and CDR2 as FRNRAP. The CDR3: CASGSDLAKQFF. The CDR3 DNA follows: TGTGCTAGTGGCTCCGACTTGGCAAAGCAGTTCTTC. The whole variable domain, remainder taken from reference TRBV12-5 and TRBJ2-1, is DARVTQTPRHKVTEMGQEVTMRCQPILGHNTVFWYRQTMMQGLELLAYFRNRAPLDDSGMPKDRFSAEMPDATLATLKIQPSEPRDSAVYFCASGSDLAKQFFGPGTRLTVL.

The V and J genes are TRBV19 and TRBJ2-7; maybe TRBD2 (6 bases). The CDR3 totals 13 residues. CDR1 is LNHDA and CDR2 is SQIVND in the germline V gene (reference sequence). V was cut by 4 bases and J by 4 bases, with 11 bases left in between. The CDR3, as DNA: TGTGCCAGTAGTAGGCGCGGGGCGTACGAGCAGTACTTC. Its translation is CASSRRGAYEQYF.

The J gene is TRBJ2-5, the V gene TRBV7-2; the D is unclear. The germline V gene has CDR1 SGHTA and CDR2 FQGNSA. Trimming removed 2 bases from V and 1 base from J, with 8 bases in between. This CDR3 spans 14 amino acids. CDR3 residues: CASSLFRSQETQYF. DNA of the CDR3: TGTGCCAGCAGCTTATTCCGCAGCCAAGAGACCCAGTACTTC.

The chain couples TRBV2 to TRBJ2-1; tentatively, D is TRBD2 (6 bases). This CDR3 has 14 residues. The germline V and J ends were trimmed by 8 bases and 9 bases, with 20 bases remaining between them. Germline V CDR1 and CDR2: SNHLY, FYNNEI. The CDR3 coding sequence is TGTGCCAGCTACACCCCCGCGGGGTGGGTTGAGCAGTTCTTC. Translation gives CASYTPAGWVEQFF.

V usage is TRBV9 and J usage is TRBJ2-1, with a weak D call TRBD2 (6 bases). In germline, CDR1 is SGDLS, CDR2 YYNGEE. The CDR3 is 15 amino acids. The germline V and J ends were trimmed by 0 bases and 8 bases, with 15 bases remaining between them. In DNA, the CDR3 is TGTGCCAGCAGCGTAGCAAGGGGAGGCAGACATGAGCAGTTCTTC. It codes for CASSVARGGRHEQFF.

The chain uses TRBV2 and TRBJ2-1; weak D call: TRBD1 (6 bases). Germline V CDR1 and CDR2: SNHLY, FYNNEI. Trimming cost V 5 bases and J 0 bases, with 11 bases left between them. The CDR3 runs 15 residues. The DNA of the CDR3 is TGTGCCAGCAGTCAGGGGTTTAGCTCCTACAATGAGCAGTTCTTC. It is translated as CASSQGFSSYNEQFF.

This clone was picked up one time. The rearrangement joins TRBV6-6 to TRBJ2-1; D is possibly TRBD2 (6 bases). There are 13 residues in the CDR3. From germline, CDR1 is MNHNY and CDR2 SVGAGI (reference sequence). Trimming took 10 bases from V and 6 from J, leaving 16 bases between them. CDR3 nucleotide sequence: TGTGCCACCCAGGAGGGTCTTGGCAATGAGCAGTTCTTC. Residues: CATQEGLGNEQFF.

The rearrangement uses TRBV4-1 and TRBJ2-1; TRBD1 matches 9 bases. Germline CDR1 is MGHRA and CDR2 is YSYEKL. The V and J ends lost 1 base and 9 bases, in that order; junction bases with no gene match: 13. The CDR3 length is 17 residues. CDR3 sequence: CASSQALLDRGIGEQFF. For the CDR3, the DNA is TGCGCCAGCAGCCAAGCGTTGCTGGACAGGGGTATCGGTGAGCAGTTCTTC.

The chain couples TRBV19 to TRBJ1-2; D unclear. Deletions cut 6 bases from V and 8 bases from J, with 13 bases between. CDR1 and CDR2 from the germline V gene are LNHDA and SQIVND (reference sequence). This CDR3 is built from 12 residues. The CDR3 sequence: CASRSTSGGYTF. The CDR3 DNA follows: TGTGCCAGTAGATCTACCTCGGGAGGCTACACCTTC.

This chain connects TRBV5-6 to TRBJ2-3, with 12 nucleotides matching TRBD2. Germline V lookup: CDR1 SGHDT, CDR2 YYEEEE. The CDR3 is 16 residues long. V lost 1 base and J lost 2; bases outside the gene matches: 2. As DNA, the CDR3 is TGTGCCAGCAGCTTGTGGACTAGCGGGAACACAGATACGCAGTATTTT. This translates into CASSLWTSGNTDTQYF.

The rearrangement joins TRBV5-1 to TRBJ2-5; TRBD1 agrees at 9 bases. The CDR3 contains 16 residues. V lost 0 bases, J lost 5 bases, and 8 bases stayed unmatched. Germline loops: CDR1 SGHRS, CDR2 YFSETQ. In DNA form, the CDR3 reads TGCGCCAGCAGCTTGGCCACAGGGGGCGCCGGGGAGACCCAGTACTTC. This gives the protein CASSLATGGAGETQYF.

Judged by abundance, this clone is medium-sized (0.01 to 0.1%). The chain joins TRBV4-1 to TRBJ1-5, with D perhaps TRBD1 (5 bases). From germline, CDR1 is MGHRA and CDR2 YSYEKL. Trimming removed 0 bases from V and 7 bases from J, with 13 bases in between. CDR3 length: 15 residues. Here the CDR3 DNA reads TGCGCCAGCAGCCAAGATGCGGGGGGTGGCCAGCCCCAGCATTTT. This translates into CASSQDAGGGQPQHF.

The chain has TRBV10-3 and TRBJ2-1, with D maybe TRBD2 (6 bases). This CDR3 spans 14 amino acids. Trimming left V 7 bases short and J 5 bases short, with 15 bases between. CDR1 ENHRY and CDR2 SYGVKD come from the germline V gene. The CDR3 DNA is TGTGCCATCAAGGTGCGGGATGGTGACAATGAGCAGTTCTTC. Translating it yields CAIKVRDGDNEQFF.

Only one count was recorded for this clone. The chain has TRBV11-2 and TRBJ2-1; D perhaps matches TRBD2 (5 bases). Per the germline V gene, CDR1 is SGHAT and CDR2 is FQNNGV. CDR3 length: 14 amino acids. Between the trimmed V and J ends, which lost 8 bases and 4 bases, there was a span of 15 bases. CDR3 bases: TGTGCCAGCCTGGGGAGCGGCCCATACAATGAGCAGTTCTTC. It encodes CASLGSGPYNEQFF.

The rearrangement links TRBV5-5 to TRBJ2-7; D gene uncertain. Germline V gene sequence: CDR1 SGHKS, CDR2 YYEKEE (reference sequence). CDR3 length equals 15 residues. Trimming stripped 0 bases from V and 1 base from J, with 11 bases between. This chain's CDR3 is CASSLVDKSSYEQYF. In nucleotides, the CDR3 is TGTGCCAGCAGCTTGGTCGACAAGAGTTCCTACGAGCAGTACTTC.